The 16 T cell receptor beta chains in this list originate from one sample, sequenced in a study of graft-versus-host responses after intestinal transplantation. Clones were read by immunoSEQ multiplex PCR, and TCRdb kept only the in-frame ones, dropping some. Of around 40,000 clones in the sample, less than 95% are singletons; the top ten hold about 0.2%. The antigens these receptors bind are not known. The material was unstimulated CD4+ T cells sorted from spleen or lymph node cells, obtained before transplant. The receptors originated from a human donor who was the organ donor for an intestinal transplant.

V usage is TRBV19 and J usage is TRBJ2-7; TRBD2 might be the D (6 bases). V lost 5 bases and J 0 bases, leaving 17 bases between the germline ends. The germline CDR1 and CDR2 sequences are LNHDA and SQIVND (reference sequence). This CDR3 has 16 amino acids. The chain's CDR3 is CASSVPGETSSYEQYF. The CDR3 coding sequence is TGTGCCAGTAGTGTGCCGGGGGAGACGAGCTCCTACGAGCAGTACTTC.

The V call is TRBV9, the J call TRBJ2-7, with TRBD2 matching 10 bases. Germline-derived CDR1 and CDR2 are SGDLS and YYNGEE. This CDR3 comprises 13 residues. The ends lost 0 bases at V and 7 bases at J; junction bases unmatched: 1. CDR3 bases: TGTGCCAGCAGCGTAGAACTAGCGGGGGAGCAGTACTTC. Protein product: CASSVELAGEQYF.

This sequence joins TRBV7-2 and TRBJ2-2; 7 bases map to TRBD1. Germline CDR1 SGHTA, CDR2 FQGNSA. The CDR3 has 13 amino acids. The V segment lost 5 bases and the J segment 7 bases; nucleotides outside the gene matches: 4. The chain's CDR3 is CASSPDRDGELFF. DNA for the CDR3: TGTGCCAGCAGCCCCGACAGGGACGGGGAGCTGTTTTTT.

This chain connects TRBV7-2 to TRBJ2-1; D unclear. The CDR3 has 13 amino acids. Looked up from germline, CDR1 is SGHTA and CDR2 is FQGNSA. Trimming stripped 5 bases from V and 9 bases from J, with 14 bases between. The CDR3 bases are TGTGCCAGCAGCCCCCAGTCGAGCTCTGAGCAGTTCTTC. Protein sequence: CASSPQSSSEQFF.

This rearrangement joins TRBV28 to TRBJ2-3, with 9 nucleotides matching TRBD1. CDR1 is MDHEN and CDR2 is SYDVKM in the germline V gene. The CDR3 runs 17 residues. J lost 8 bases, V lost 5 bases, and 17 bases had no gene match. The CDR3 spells CASSPTPGTGWSRTQYF. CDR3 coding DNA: TGTGCCAGCAGTCCAACCCCCGGGACAGGGTGGTCCCGTACGCAGTATTTT.

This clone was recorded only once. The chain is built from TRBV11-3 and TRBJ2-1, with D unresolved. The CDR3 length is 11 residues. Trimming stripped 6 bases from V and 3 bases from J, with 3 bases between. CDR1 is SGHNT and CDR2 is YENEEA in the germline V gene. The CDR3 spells CASRLYNEQFF. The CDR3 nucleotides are TGTGCCAGCAGGCTCTACAATGAGCAGTTCTTC.

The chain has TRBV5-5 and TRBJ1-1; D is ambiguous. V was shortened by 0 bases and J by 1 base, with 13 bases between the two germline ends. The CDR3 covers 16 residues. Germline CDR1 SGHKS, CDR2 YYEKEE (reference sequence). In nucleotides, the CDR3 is TGTGCCAGCAGCTTGGAATGGGTGACAAGGAACACTGAAGCTTTCTTT. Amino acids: CASSLEWVTRNTEAFF. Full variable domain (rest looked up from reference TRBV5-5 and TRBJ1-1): DAGVTQSPTHLIKTRGQQVTLRCSPISGHKSVSWYQQVLGQGPQFIFQYYEKEERGRGNFPDRFSARQFPNYSSELNVNALLLGDSALYLCASSLEWVTRNTEAFFGQGTRLTVV.

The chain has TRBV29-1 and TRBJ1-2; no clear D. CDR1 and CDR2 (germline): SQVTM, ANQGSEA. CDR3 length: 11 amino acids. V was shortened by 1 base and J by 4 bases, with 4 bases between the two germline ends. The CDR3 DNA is TGCAGCGTTGAAGCCCCCTATGGCTACACCTTC. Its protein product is CSVEAPYGYTF.

CDR3 sequence: CASSTHGGGAFF. CDR3 DNA sequence: TGTGCCAGCAGCACCCATGGCGGGGGGGCTTTCTTT. The chain recombines TRBV7-9 with TRBJ1-1; a possible D gene is TRBD1 (5 bases). The CDR3 is 12 residues long. Trimming shortened V by 5 bases and J by 11 bases, and 15 bases separated the two germline ends. Per germline, CDR1 SEHNR and CDR2 FQNEAQ (reference sequence).

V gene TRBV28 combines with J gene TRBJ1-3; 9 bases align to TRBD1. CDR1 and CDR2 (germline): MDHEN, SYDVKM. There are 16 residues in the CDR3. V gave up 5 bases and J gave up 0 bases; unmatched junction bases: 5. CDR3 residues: CASSPTGGFSGNTIYF. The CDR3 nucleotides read TGTGCCAGCAGTCCGACAGGGGGGTTCTCTGGAAACACCATATATTTT.

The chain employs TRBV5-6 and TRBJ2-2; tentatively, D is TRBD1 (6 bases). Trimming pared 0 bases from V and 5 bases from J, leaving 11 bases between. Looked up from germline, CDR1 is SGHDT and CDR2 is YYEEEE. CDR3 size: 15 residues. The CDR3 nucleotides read TGTGCCAGCAGCTTGGAACAGGGCTGGACCGGGGAGCTGTTTTTT. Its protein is CASSLEQGWTGELFF.

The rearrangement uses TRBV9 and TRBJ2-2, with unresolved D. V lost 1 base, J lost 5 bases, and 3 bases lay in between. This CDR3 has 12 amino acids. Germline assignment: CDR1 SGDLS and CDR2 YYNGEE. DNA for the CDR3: TGTGCCAGCAGCGTATTTACCGGGGAGCTGTTTTTT. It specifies CASSVFTGELFF.

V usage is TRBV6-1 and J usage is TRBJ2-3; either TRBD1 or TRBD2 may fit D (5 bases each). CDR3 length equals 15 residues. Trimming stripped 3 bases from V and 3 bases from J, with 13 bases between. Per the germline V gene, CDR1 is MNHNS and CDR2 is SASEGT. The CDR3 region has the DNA TGTGCCAGCAGTGAGAGGCAGGGACGTACAGATACGCAGTATTTT. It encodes CASSERQGRTDTQYF.

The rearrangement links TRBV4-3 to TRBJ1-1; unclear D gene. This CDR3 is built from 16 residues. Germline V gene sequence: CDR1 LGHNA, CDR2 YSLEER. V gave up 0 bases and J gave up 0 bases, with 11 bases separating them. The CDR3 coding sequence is TGCGCCAGCAGCCAAGATCGGGCAGATCTGAACACTGAAGCTTTCTTT. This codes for CASSQDRADLNTEAFF.

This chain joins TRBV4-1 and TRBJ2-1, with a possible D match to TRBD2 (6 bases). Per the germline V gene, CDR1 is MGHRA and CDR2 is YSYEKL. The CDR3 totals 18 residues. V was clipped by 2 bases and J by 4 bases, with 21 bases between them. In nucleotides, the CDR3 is TGCGCCAGCAGCCAAAGAGGCAGGGAACTAGCTTCTTACAATGAGCAGTTCTTC. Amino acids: CASSQRGRELASYNEQFF.

CDR3 protein: CASSEIYRDQQYF. In DNA form, the CDR3 reads TGTGCCAGCAGCGAGATCTACAGGGATCAGCAGTACTTC. The rearrangement links TRBV6-5 to TRBJ2-7; tentatively, D is TRBD1 (6 bases). Trimming left V 6 bases short and J 8 bases short, with 17 bases between. This CDR3 region has 13 residues. The germline gives CDR1 MNHEY, CDR2 SVGAGI.